This is a list of T cell receptor beta chains from one sample in a study of cytomegalovirus exposure and HLA in healthy donors. Sequencing was performed with immunoSEQ multiplex PCR; in TCRdb, only in-frame clones are kept and a portion is missing. Found here are 82,000 or so clones, 85% to 95% of them singletons; the top ten hold 0.69%. Material for sequencing was PBMCs. Receptors originate from a woman aged 18-35 years in good health and CMV-seronegative. CDR3s include the opening cysteine and the closing phenylalanine or tryptophan. A D gene is named only where the DNA matches it firmly. Clone size is given for some rows only: seen once, a few or many times, or a class if the clone is expanded.

D	V	J	size	DNA	CDR3
.	TRBV11-2	TRBJ2-7	.	TGTGCCAGCAGCCCTGCGGTTCGGGGCGGGATCTACGAGCAGTACTTC	CASSPAVRGGIYEQYF
TRBD2	TRBV19	TRBJ2-2	.	TGTGCCAGTAGTATAACGGAAGGGCTAGCGGGGGGACCAAGGACCGGGGAGCTGTTTTTT	CASSITEGLAGGPRTGELFF
TRBD2	TRBV28	TRBJ2-5	.	TGTGCCAGCAGCGCTACACGAATAGCGGGAGGACGGTCGGCCCAGTACTTC	CASSATRIAGGRSAQYF
.	TRBV7-9	TRBJ1-2	.	TGTGCCAGCAGCTTGAGGGACAATCGGGGCTACACCTTC	CASSLRDNRGYTF
.	TRBV7-2	TRBJ2-3	once	TGTGCCAGCAGCTACAGGGAGAGAACAGATACGCAGTATTTT	CASSYRERTDTQYF
.	TRBV29-1	TRBJ2-1	.	TGCAGCGTTGACTTGCAGTTCTTC	CSVDLQFF
.	TRBV18	TRBJ2-5	.	TGTGCCAGCTCACGCTCCAGGGGAGAGACCCAGTACTTC	CASSRSRGETQYF
TRBD2	TRBV28	TRBJ2-2	.	TGTGCCAGCAGCCCGCCGACTAGCGGAAACACCGGGGAGCTGTTTTTT	CASSPPTSGNTGELFF
.	TRBV6-4	TRBJ2-1	.	TGTGCCAGCAGTGTCAGAGGCGGGGAGGATGAGCAGTTCTTC	CASSVRGGEDEQFF
TRBD2	TRBV2	TRBJ2-3	.	TGTGCCAGCAGCGCCGGGACTAGGTTCACAGATACGCAGTATTTT	CASSAGTRFTDTQYF
TRBD1	TRBV29-1	TRBJ2-5	.	TGCAGCGCGGACGGGACAGGGGGTCACCAAGAGACCCAGTACTTC	CSADGTGGHQETQYF
.	TRBV6-5	TRBJ2-7	.	TGTGCCAGCAGCAGGGGGGTTAACTCCTACGAGCAGTACTTC	CASSRGVNSYEQYF
TRBD2	TRBV7-2	TRBJ2-7	.	TGTGCCAGCAGCGTGACTAGCGGAGCACCCTACGAGCAGTACTTC	CASSVTSGAPYEQYF
.	TRBV10-2	TRBJ2-2	.	TGCGCCAGCAGTGAGCTTGAGGGCGGGGAGCTGTTTTTT	CASSELEGGELFF
TRBD1	TRBV30	TRBJ1-3	.	TGTGCCTGGAGTGATGAGGGGGCAGGTGGAAACACCATATATTTT	CAWSDEGAGGNTIYF
TRBD1	TRBV28	TRBJ1-5	.	TGTGCCAGCAGGGGACAGTACTACAATCAGCCCCAGCATTTT	CASRGQYYNQPQHF
TRBD2	TRBV11-2	TRBJ2-3	.	TGTGCCAGCAGCTCCGGACTAGCGGGGGGCCAAGGTACGCAGTATTTT	CASSSGLAGGQGTQYF
TRBD1	TRBV28	TRBJ2-5	.	TGTGCCAGCAGACAGACAGGGCGAGAGACCCAGTACTTC	CASRQTGRETQYF
TRBD1	TRBV6-5	TRBJ1-6	.	TGTGCCAGCAGTTATTCCGGGACAGTGAATTCACCCCTCCACTTT	CASSYSGTVNSPLHF
TRBD1	TRBV6-5	TRBJ1-2	.	TGTGCCAGCAGCGACTCAACAGGGGGGGTCGGCTACACCTTC	CASSDSTGGVGYTF
.	TRBV4-1	TRBJ2-7	.	TGCGCCAGCAGCCAAGGGGCTGAGCAGTACTTC	CASSQGAEQYF
.	TRBV5-6	TRBJ2-2	.	TGTGCCAGCACCCTGGTGGTGGGTAGCGGCGGGGAGCTGTTTTTT	CASTLVVGSGGELFF
.	TRBV18	TRBJ1-5	.	TGTGCCAGCTCACCAGTTACAGTATGGCAGGGCAATCAGCCCCAGCATTTT	CASSPVTVWQGNQPQHF
TRBD2	TRBV6-1	TRBJ2-7	few	TGTGCCAGCAGTGAAGCTAGCGGGGGGGCCTACGAGCAGTACTTC	CASSEASGGAYEQYF
TRBD2	TRBV18	TRBJ2-1	.	TGTGCCAGCTCCCCTACACTAGCGGGAGGGGAAAATGAGCAGTTCTTC	CASSPTLAGGENEQFF
.	TRBV29-1	TRBJ1-2	.	TGCAGCGTTGGGACTCCCCCGGACTATGGCTACACCTTC	CSVGTPPDYGYTF